Following are 20 T cell receptor beta chains from one sample sequenced in a study of T cell responses to AZD1222 COVID-19 vaccine. Generated by immunoSEQ multiplex PCR, the TCRdb table keeps only in-frame clones and is missing some. The table lists tens of thousands of clones, 84% of them singletons. Sequenced here: peripheral blood, sampled on day 0 of AZD1222 vaccination. The receptors here all came from an adult in good health.

The V and J genes are TRBV21-1 and TRBJ2-6; no DNA check was done on the table's D call, TRBD2. TRBV21-1 is a documented pseudogene. This CDR3 has 16 residues. The CDR3 DNA reads as TGTGCCGGTGAGTACTGTCTATTCTCTGGGGCCAACGTCCTGACTTTC. The encoded protein is CAGEYCLFSGANVLTF.

This chain links TRBV6-5 with TRBJ1-1; D not resolved. Germline V lookup: CDR1 MNHEY, CDR2 SVGAGI. Trimming removed 4 bases at V and 5 bases at J, with 8 bases between. This CDR3 comprises 12 residues. As DNA, the CDR3 is TGTGCCAGCAGTTTAAGAGGAACTGAAGCTTTCTTT. Residues: CASSLRGTEAFF.

Only a few counts were recorded for this clone. The chain has TRBV5-4 and TRBJ2-7; 9 bases are a match to TRBD1. This CDR3 comprises 15 residues. V was clipped by 4 bases and J by 2 bases; unmatched bases: 7. Germline V gene lookup returns CDR1 SGHNT and CDR2 YYREEE (reference sequence). The CDR3 reads CASSADRGKTYEQYF. CDR3 sequence (DNA): TGTGCCAGCAGCGCGGACAGGGGAAAGACCTACGAGCAGTACTTC.

The V gene is TRBV18, the J gene TRBJ2-7, with TRBD2 matching 7 bases. This CDR3 spans 14 amino acids. The germline V gene encodes CDR1 KGHSH and CDR2 LQKENI. The ends lost 5 bases at V and 1 base at J; junction bases unmatched: 5. In DNA form, the CDR3 reads TGTGCCAGCTCAGCGGGAGAGGGTTCCTACGAGCAGTACTTC. Protein product: CASSAGEGSYEQYF.

In nucleotides, the CDR3 is TGTGCCTGGAGTGTATTCAGAACCTACGAGCAGTACTTC. The encoded protein is CAWSVFRTYEQYF. V usage is TRBV30 and J usage is TRBJ2-7; D ambiguous. CDR3 length: 13 amino acids. With 0 bases removed from V and 2 bases from J, the gap between germline ends came to 8 bases. Germline assignment: CDR1 GTSNPN and CDR2 SVGIG (reference sequence).

The CDR3 DNA follows: TGTGCCAGCAGCTTGTCTCGAGAAGGGTACAATGAGCAGTTCTTC. Translation gives CASSLSREGYNEQFF. The chain uses TRBV7-7 and TRBJ2-1; D ambiguous. With 3 bases removed from V and 4 bases from J, the gap between germline ends came to 13 bases. CDR3 length: 15 amino acids. Germline loops: CDR1 SSHAT, CDR2 FNYEAQ (reference sequence). The full variable domain, completed using reference TRBV7-7 and TRBJ2-1, is GAGVSQSPRYKVTKRGQDVTLRCDPISSHATLYWYQQALGQGPEFLTYFNYEAQPDKSGLPSDRFSAERPEGSISTLTIQRTEQRDSAMYRCASSLSREGYNEQFFGPGTRLTVL.

The V and J genes are TRBV24-1 and TRBJ1-2; D is undetermined. This CDR3 contains 13 residues. Per germline, CDR1 KGHDR and CDR2 SFDVKD. Trimming pared 3 bases from V and 5 bases from J, leaving 9 bases between. This CDR3 reads CATSDPNLYGYTF. In DNA form, the CDR3 reads TGTGCCACCAGTGATCCGAACCTATATGGCTACACCTTC.

The V and J genes are TRBV21-1 and TRBJ2-3; whether TRBD1, the table's D call, matches the DNA was not checked. TRBV21-1 has pseudogene status. The CDR3 is 13 amino acids. CDR3 residues: CASGAPEVYTQYF. The CDR3 nucleotides are TGTGCCAGCGGGGCCCCAGAAGTCTATACGCAGTATTTT.

This chain uses TRBV13 with TRBJ1-1; D possibly corresponds to TRBD1 (5 bases). Per the germline V gene, CDR1 is PRHDT and CDR2 is FYEKMQ (reference sequence). The CDR3 extends over 15 amino acids. The V end lost 6 bases, the J end lost 2 bases, and 16 bases lay between the germline ends. In nucleotides, the CDR3 is TGTGCCAGCAGTCTAGCGGGGCAGTTAAACACTGAAGCTTTCTTT. It encodes CASSLAGQLNTEAFF.

The chain recombines TRBV5-1 with TRBJ2-1; 7 bases line up with TRBD2. The CDR3 spans 14 residues. Unmatched junction bases numbered 4, after V lost 1 base and J lost 6 bases. Germline assignment: CDR1 SGHRS and CDR2 YFSETQ. Here the CDR3 DNA reads TGCGCCAGCAGCTTGACGACTAGCTCCAATGAGCAGTTCTTC. It yields the protein CASSLTTSSNEQFF. Supplemented by reference TRBV5-1 and TRBJ2-1, the full variable domain reads KAGVTQTPRYLIKTRGQQVTLSCSPISGHRSVSWYQQTPGQGLQFLFEYFSETQRNKGNFPGRFSGRQFSNSRSEMNVSTLELGDSALYLCASSLTTSSNEQFFGPGTRLTVL.

The gene calls are TRBV2 and TRBJ1-6; no clear D. The CDR3 contains 12 residues. Germline V gene data show CDR1 as SNHLY and CDR2 as FYNNEI. The V end was cut by 8 bases, the J end by 7 bases, with 9 bases between. The CDR3 nucleotides read TGTGCCAGCCTCGTGGGGAATTCACCCCTCCACTTT. The encoded protein is CASLVGNSPLHF. Looking up the rest from reference TRBV2 and TRBJ1-6 gives the full variable domain: EPEVTQTPSHQVTQMGQEVILRCVPISNHLYFYWYRQILGQKVEFLVSFYNNEISEKSEIFDDQFSVERPDGSNFTLKIRSTKLEDSAMYFCASLVGNSPLHFGNGTRLTVT.

This chain uses TRBV6-2 or TRBV6-3 with TRBJ2-6; the D gene could be TRBD1 or TRBD2 (5 bases each). Per germline, CDR1 MNHEY and CDR2 SVGEGT. The CDR3 spans 16 residues. Trimming removed 2 bases at V and 4 bases at J, with 12 bases between. The CDR3 region is CASSYGTGTGANVLTF. The CDR3 nucleotides read TGTGCCAGCAGTTACGGGACGGGGACCGGGGCCAACGTCCTGACTTTC.

This clone came up once. The chain is built from TRBV27 and TRBJ1-4; D call uncertain. The V end was cut by 2 bases, the J end by 4 bases, with 14 bases between. The germline gives CDR1 MNHEY, CDR2 SMNVEV (reference sequence). The CDR3 consists of 16 residues. CDR3 amino acids: CASSLHVRSINEKLFF. Here the CDR3 DNA reads TGTGCCAGCAGTTTACATGTGCGCAGTATTAATGAAAAACTGTTTTTT.

As regards this clone: At the DNA level, this CDR3 is encoded by other sequences in the same sample as well. This chain uses TRBV3-1 (or the pseudogene TRBV3-2) with TRBJ2-7; D unclear. The CDR3 is 11 amino acids. CDR1 and CDR2 from the germline V gene are LGHDT and YNNKEL (reference sequence). Trimming took 1 base from V and 5 from J, leaving 3 bases between them. CDR3 protein: CASSQVDEQYF. CDR3 DNA: TGTGCCAGCAGCCAAGTAGACGAGCAGTACTTC.

The rearrangement joins TRBV4-2 to TRBJ2-1; TRBD2 might be the D (6 bases). The CDR3 totals 19 residues. Per the germline V gene, CDR1 is LGHNA and CDR2 is YNFKEQ. Trimming cost V 0 bases and J 5 bases, with 23 bases left between them. CDR3 sequence (DNA): TGTGCCAGCAGCCAAGATTTAAGGACCAATCGCGGGGAACACAATGAGCAGTTCTTC. Residues: CASSQDLRTNRGEHNEQFF.

The count of this clone is one. The chain joins TRBV27 to TRBJ1-4, with a weak D call TRBD1 (6 bases). The CDR3 has 16 residues. Germline CDR1 and CDR2: MNHEY and SMNVEV (reference sequence). V dropped 3 bases and J dropped 3 bases, with 14 bases sitting between them. Here the CDR3 reads CASSFLTGSANEKLFF. The DNA for the CDR3 is TGTGCCAGCAGTTTCCTAACAGGGTCGGCTAATGAAAAACTGTTTTTT.

The chain carries TRBV4-1 and TRBJ2-1; 13 nucleotides match TRBD2. Trimming took 5 bases from V and 4 from J; bases not matched to a gene: 5. CDR1 and CDR2 from the germline V gene are MGHRA and YSYEKL. The CDR3 covers 16 residues. The CDR3 nucleotides read TGCGCCAGCAGCACTTCACTAGCGGGAGGGTACAATGAGCAGTTCTTC. Translated: CASSTSLAGGYNEQFF.

The V gene is TRBV7-2, the J gene TRBJ2-7; 13 bases agree with TRBD2. The V and J ends lost 3 bases and 2 bases, in that order; junction bases with no gene match: 10. This CDR3 comprises 18 residues. Germline V lookup: CDR1 SGHTA, CDR2 FQGNSA. For the CDR3, the DNA is TGTGCCAGCAGCTTCTTTACCCTACTAGCGGGAGGGGCCTACGAGCAGTACTTC. Residues: CASSFFTLLAGGAYEQYF.

This clone is medium-sized (0.01 to 0.1%) by share. This chain connects TRBV5-6 to TRBJ2-5; TRBD2 might be the D (6 bases). This CDR3 spans 19 amino acids. In germline, CDR1 is SGHDT, CDR2 YYEEEE. Trimming cost V 1 base and J 7 bases, with 29 bases left between them. The CDR3 protein is CASSLSLHPGSLKAGTQYF. The CDR3 nucleotides are TGTGCCAGCAGCTTGAGCCTACACCCGGGATCGCTGAAAGCGGGGACCCAGTACTTC.

The chain is built from TRBV30 and TRBJ2-7; TRBD2 is a possible D gene (7 bases). The germline CDR1 and CDR2 sequences are GTSNPN and SVGIG (reference sequence). Trimming removed 5 bases at V and 5 bases at J, with 13 bases between. The CDR3 sequence is 12 residues long. CDR3 protein: CAWARGAHEQYF. As DNA, the CDR3 is TGTGCCTGGGCTCGGGGGGCCCACGAGCAGTACTTC.